This T cell receptor beta chain is from a study of blood T cell repertoires in COVID-19 (TCRdb year 2020). About the investigation overall: Collaborator samples came from the United States, Italy and Spain and covered acute and convalescent phases of COVID-19. The prospective study material was composed of cDNA or gDNA derived from T cells, B-cell-depleted T cells, or PBMCs. Deeply sampled blood TCRbeta repertoires from subjects exposed to, actively infected with, or recovered from COVID-19 were included in the dataset. A freely available public database, intended as a resource for researchers studying the immune response to SARS-CoV-2, is where the repertoires were released. Samples came from the ongoing ImmuneRACE study (first 160 participants) plus 1,254 subjects from 6 global collaborators. Sample metadata almost always included a de-identified subject ID, COVID-19 status, age in years and sex. Where available, HLA class I and class II types were obtained from metadata supplied by the sample provider rather than from assay-based typing. General findings and caveats noted by the study authors: The quantity of clinical and demographic metadata differed by source and by participant and was supplied without curation.

Germline trimming amounts to 3 bases on V and 5 bases on J, with 10 as the count of junction bases outside the gene matches. From the cysteine up to the phenylalanine, the CDR3 has a length of 18 residues. The sequence is cut down to CDR3 DNA, 54 bases in frame from base 1. From the germline V gene (reference sequence), CDR1 is LNHDA and CDR2 is SQIVND. The immunoSEQ Assay, a bias-controlled multiplex PCR, was used to amplify TCRbeta CDR3 regions from genomic DNA. Regarding the original processing steps: The number of nucleated cells in each sample was estimated by amplification of reference gene primers within the assay. Sequence reads were collapsed and filtered to measure the absolute abundance of every unique TCRbeta CDR3 rearrangement. For each sample, productive Simpson clonality was calculated by taking the square root of Simpson's diversity index across productive rearrangements. In its TCRdb copy, this immuneACCESS table keeps in-frame sequences only and misses some clones. Where compared with another copy, unresolved V genes explain less than half of these, and the others have no known cause. V, J and clone size reflect that table, while D and trimming were determined from the DNA. A total of around 180,000 clones appear in this sample, roughly 84% of them only once. Over 9.5% of the sample comes from the top ten.

This clone has just one count. The specificity of this receptor is unknown. Base qualities are not recorded, but no much larger clone differs from it by a single base. Collaborating institutions collected whole blood in K2EDTA tubes following their own protocols. For TCRbeta analysis, collaborators shipped samples as frozen whole blood, isolated PBMCs, or DNA extracted from either of those sample types. The chain was built from TRBV19 and TRBJ1-6; 10 junctional bases match TRBD1. Sequences were obtained from peripheral blood. This clonotype was obtained from a woman of 80 years or more with active or convalescent COVID-19. The CDR3 region has the sequence CASSMRTGGNGNNSPLHF. Read as DNA, the sequence is TGTGCCAGTAGTATGAGGACAGGGGGTAATGGAAATAATTCACCCCTCCACTTT.